The rows below give T cell receptor beta chains drawn from one sample of a study of CD8+ T cells in alopecia areata. Libraries were prepared by immunoSEQ multiplex PCR; TCRdb keeps only in-frame clonotypes and omits some of them. This sample carries over 80,000 clones, about 44% of them seen once, and the ten largest clones take roughly 18%. The sample consisted of CD8+ T cells sorted from blood, taken at week 24, from a patient treated with tofacitinib. The receptor set was obtained from a human donor with alopecia areata. Each CDR3 is given with its conserved first and last residue.

J: TRBJ2-3
V: TRBV29-1
CDR3: CSVFTGVSADTQYF

J: TRBJ1-4
V: TRBV4-1
CDR3: CASSQVGTSEKLFF

J: TRBJ2-2
V: TRBV27
CDR3: CASSFLGLAGAGELFF

J: TRBJ2-5
V: TRBV6-5
CDR3: CASSSETGGQETQYF

J: TRBJ2-1
V: TRBV29-1
CDR3: CSVPDRSSYNEQFF

J: TRBJ2-1
V: TRBV5-1
CDR3: CASSLEAGSLYNEQFF

J: TRBJ2-7
V: TRBV7-9
CDR3: CASSLTGGFYEQYF

J: TRBJ2-2
V: TRBV29-1
CDR3: CSVEGTGPNTGELFF

J: -
V: TRBV7-9
CDR3: CASSDAVYEQYF

J: TRBJ2-7
V: TRBV10-3
CDR3: CAISEQGRPLYEQYF

J: TRBJ2-7
V: TRBV5-1
CDR3: CASSWTGSSYEQYF

J: TRBJ2-5
V: TRBV2
CDR3: CASSDRGLATQYF

J: TRBJ1-1
V: TRBV6-5
CDR3: CASSYGTPNTEAFF

J: TRBJ2-7
V: TRBV5-1
CDR3: CASSPKPGGYEQYF

J: TRBJ1-2
V: TRBV19
CDR3: CASSIEAFGGYTF

J: TRBJ1-5
V: TRBV4-1
CDR3: CASSQEGNSNQPQHF

J: TRBJ2-5
V: TRBV28
CDR3: CASSFPLDNHQETQYF

J: TRBJ2-3
V: TRBV7-9
CDR3: CASSSLGLAGVTADTQYF

J: TRBJ1-2
V: TRBV6-5
CDR3: CASTGTGGGYTF

J: TRBJ2-3
V: TRBV2
CDR3: CASSEAWGYSTDTQYF

J: TRBJ2-5
V: TRBV7-9
CDR3: CAIPRDVGRSQYF

J: TRBJ2-7
V: TRBV9
CDR3: CASSSRGGGYEQYF

J: TRBJ1-1
V: TRBV29-1
CDR3: CSVHNTEAFF

J: TRBJ2-2
V: TRBV5-1
CDR3: CASSYTRSGELFF

J: TRBJ2-1
V: TRBV18
CDR3: CASSPDLNEQFF

J: TRBJ1-1
V: TRBV29-1
CDR3: CSVEESNTEAFF

J: TRBJ2-3
V: TRBV27
CDR3: CAVGMVTDTQYF

J: TRBJ2-3
V: TRBV7-9
CDR3: CASSGEATSADTQYF

J: TRBJ1-5
V: TRBV5-5
CDR3: CASSSGTPPGGDQPQHF

J: TRBJ1-1
V: TRBV7-2
CDR3: CASQGMNTEAFF

J: TRBJ2-3
V: TRBV9
CDR3: CASSVGLAGVDTQYF

J: TRBJ2-4
V: TRBV4-1
CDR3: CASSPYSGGIAKNIQYF

J: TRBJ2-1
V: TRBV18
CDR3: CASSPGSGSSYNEQFF

J: TRBJ2-1
V: TRBV12-5
CDR3: CASGTGAHEQFF

J: TRBJ2-1
V: TRBV19
CDR3: CASSIILLNEQFF

J: TRBJ2-7
V: TRBV10-3
CDR3: CAIGPRPEYEQYF

J: TRBJ1-2
V: TRBV6-5
CDR3: CASSTTLGGGYTF

J: TRBJ1-1
V: TRBV19
CDR3: CASSPTRGTEAFF

J: TRBJ2-7
V: TRBV11-2
CDR3: CASSLGGGSYEQYF

J: TRBJ1-2
V: TRBV5-1
CDR3: CASSADGKYGYTF

J: TRBJ2-5
V: TRBV7-9
CDR3: CAIHLQGPKETQYF

J: TRBJ2-5
V: TRBV7-2
CDR3: CASSFATASPQETQYF

J: TRBJ2-5
V: TRBV7-9
CDR3: CASSSSTGTKETQYF

J: TRBJ2-2
V: TRBV9
CDR3: CASSRWGSLTGELFF

J: TRBJ2-1
V: TRBV30
CDR3: CAWSFSNEQFF

J: TRBJ2-7
V: TRBV29-1
CDR3: CSARTGDYEQYF

J: TRBJ2-7
V: TRBV29-1
CDR3: CSVVQGGTGAYEQYF

J: TRBJ2-2
V: TRBV27
CDR3: CASSLNTGELFF

J: TRBJ2-5
V: TRBV9
CDR3: CASSAGQAQETQYF

J: TRBJ2-5
V: TRBV7-2
CDR3: CASSLAALAGVREQYF